This TCR beta chain was obtained from a study of T cells in Graves' hyperthyroidism and ophthalmopathy (dated by TCRdb to the late 2010s). Looking at the study overall: Peripheral blood samples were taken at initial diagnosis, before any treatment was given. In several Graves' hyperthyroidism patients, the study also compared T-cell repertoires from thyroid tissue with T-cell repertoires from blood. Once sampling was done, hyperthyroidism patients were given methimazole at a starting dose of 30 mg daily, whereas ophthalmopathy patients were given high-dose intravenous methylprednisolone. To identify distinguishing TCR V-J signatures, a discovery cohort of around 100 patients was used, comprising some 45 with Graves' ophthalmopathy and around 57 with stable Graves' hyperthyroidism. The roughly 91 discovery patients were randomly divided into training and test sets at a 7:3 ratio. An independent validation cohort of under 20 hyperthyroidism patients and approximately 15 patients who later progressed to ophthalmopathy tested prospective prediction of ophthalmopathy. The paper describes TCR Vbeta CDR3 sequencing of 135 peripheral blood samples, made up of 43 ophthalmopathy patients, approximately 73 hyperthyroidism patients and roughly 17 progressor patients.

V drops 3 bases and J drops 4 bases, leaving 15 bases in between. The CDR3 spans 15 residues, from the cysteine through the phenylalanine. The retained sequence is limited to the CDR3, 45 bases, with the frame set at the first base. From a lookup of the germline V gene, CDR1 and CDR2 are MNHEY and SVGAGI. The TCR beta CDR3 regions were amplified from the RNA transcripts. For the first round of RT-PCR on the TCR CDR3, the HTBI primer set was used together with the Qiagen OneStep RT-PCR kit. Libraries were constructed in a second round of multiplex PCR, after which size selection and purification were performed. Sequencing of the libraries was done on an Illumina HiSeq2000 using paired-end 100 bp reads. Per the original workflow: Raw data were processed with SOAPnuke, discarding reads with adapters, uncalled bases, mean Phred below 15, or no exact constant-primer or identifier match. High-quality paired reads were merged with COPE v1.2.5, and unique nucleotide sequences were defined as clonotypes. Clonotypes were aligned to IMGT TRBV, TRBD and TRBJ reference segments using MiTCR v1.1. Only V-J combinations with frequency above 0.0001, covering 99.2% of repertoires, were analysed. The TCS score was defined as F50 (clonal expansion) divided by E x V (chaos), with BLOSUM62-based TCRdist calculated between CDR3 peptides within each V-J. Welch's t-statistics and random forest reduced 450 to 600 V-J features to fewer than 15, which were used in a naive Bayes classifier (R e1071). The public sequencing data were trimmed at Q25 with fastp and processed into clonotypes with MiXCR by TCRdb, which kept only in-frame beta chains. A single entry per CDR3 protein holds the most common genes and DNA from its merged rows. V and J calls and clone size were set by TCRdb, not the authors. For this sample there are about 410,000 distinct CDR3 sequences; approximately 14% appear just once. 15% to 20% of the sample is taken by the ten largest.

Ophthalmopathy patients had moderately to severely active disease, Clinical Activity Score of at least 3, NOSPECS grade of at least 4, and duration under 3 months. Exclusion was applied to patients with uncontrolled infections, other autoimmune diseases, pregnancy or lactation. Diagnoses were based on clinical symptoms, serum thyroxine and TRAb, thyroid ultrasound and orbital computed tomography. PBMCs were isolated from approximately 10 ml of fresh peripheral blood by Ficoll-Paque density gradient centrifugation. Total RNA was extracted using Trizol reagent, and RNA quality was assessed on an Agilent 2100 Bioanalyzer. This clonotype appeared many times. What this receptor recognizes is not known. There are no base qualities to consult, and no much larger clone falls within one base. Overall results and qualifications from the work: A model built on a 13 V-J signature distinguished ophthalmopathy from stable hyperthyroidism, reaching about 89% sensitivity and about 81% specificity in cross-validation and 80%/75% in testing. In validation, progression to ophthalmopathy was predicted by the model with 70% to 71% sensitivity and roughly 76% specificity, a median of around 5.9 months before onset. Most expanded thyroid clonotypes (frequency above 0.001) were also detected in blood, suggesting blood repertoires may reflect thyroid immune responses. No statistical method was used to fix the sample size in advance, and group allocation was not hidden from the investigators.

This TCR derives from a woman in her thirties with Graves' ophthalmopathy. This receptor chain uses TRBV6-5 and TRBJ1-1, with an unclear D gene assignment. Source material: blood. CDR3 loop: CASSYRVREGTEAFF. The bases are TGTGCCAGCAGTTATCGAGTTCGGGAGGGCACTGAAGCTTTCTTT.